This TCR beta chain derives from a study of cytotoxic CD8 clonotypes in ibrutinib-treated CLL. Study context: Outcomes included 24 partial and 2 complete responses; after median roughly 69 months, approximately 14 stayed remitted and approximately 12 progressed. Productive templates averaged approximately 260,000 per sample, and productive rearrangements some 96,000. Response sampling occurred after a median 12 months of treatment (range 6 to 36).

This CDR3 has 12 amino acids. Germline assignment: CDR1 MNHNS and CDR2 SASEGT. The V end lost 8 bases, the J end lost 4 bases, and 11 bases lay between the germline ends. As for this clone: Its antigen is unidentified.

Assay: immunoSEQ multiplex PCR; the TCRdb copy retains only in-frame clones and omits some. This sample has about 200,000 clones; just under 80% occur once, and the top ten carry roughly 11%. Study-wide points: The public clonotypes identified were infrequent and showed contraction or stability on treatment.

The TCR sequence derives from a human donor with chronic lymphocytic leukemia. The chain has TRBV6-1 and TRBJ1-2; D is possibly TRBD1 (5 bases). The source material was PBMCs, sampled after 12 months of ibrutinib treatment. The CDR3 here is CASSQGVYGYTF. CDR3 bases: TGTGCCAGCTCCCAAGGGGTCTATGGCTACACCTTC.